In this sample, the clone carrying this T cell receptor (beta chain) turned up many times. These data belong to a study of breast tumors, draining lymph nodes, adjacent tissues. V was clipped by 4 bases and J by 2 bases, with 16 bases between them. This CDR3 region has 16 residues. The germline V gene encodes CDR1 SEHNR and CDR2 FQNEAQ (reference sequence). The lymph nodes were axillary draining lymph nodes from breast cancer patients. Each CDR3 protein is one row after TCRdb ran MiXCR on the multiplex PCR reads. This sample yields around 190,000 distinct CDR3 sequences, of which approximately 30% are seen a single time; around 4.5% belongs to the top ten.

The TCR comes from a female donor with breast cancer. Some clones in this sample may be carry-over from other donors' samples. The specimen sequenced was axillary lymph node tissue. J is TRBJ2-3 and V is TRBV7-9; D is possibly TRBD1 (6 bases). CDR3 nucleotides: TGTGCCAGCAGCTCCCCTTACAGGGTTTCCACAGATACGCAGTATTTT. Its translation is CASSSPYRVSTDTQYF.